The 19 T cell receptor beta chains given below trace back to one sample, sequenced in a study of blood T cells in healthy people across ages. For the second PCR, which ran for 7 to 11 cycles, a sample-barcoded 5' primer and a J-beta primer mix were used. TCRdb re-called the 5' RACE reads with MiXCR, one entry per CDR3 protein. The data show more than 650,000 distinct CDR3 sequences, with roughly 25% seen just once and over 2.5% held by the top ten. The sample was also linked to a second study, of T cells of mothers and their children.

Input material: blood. The receptors shown here come from a boy aged 5-17 years in good health.

This chain joins TRBV7-2 and TRBJ1-5; TRBD1 matches at 7 bases. The germline CDR1 and CDR2 sequences are SGHTA and FQGNSA. The trim removed 2 bases at V and 5 bases at J, leaving 6 bases unmatched. The CDR3 spans 15 residues. The DNA of the CDR3 is TGTGCCAGCAGCTTAACAGGGGAGCTAGATCAGCCCCAGCATTTT. Amino acid sequence: CASSLTGELDQPQHF.

The rearrangement joins TRBV7-2 to TRBJ2-2, with 7 bases matching TRBD2. In germline, CDR1 is SGHTA, CDR2 FQGNSA. The CDR3 is 15 residues long. J lost 5 bases, V lost 3 bases, and 6 bases had no gene match. Here the CDR3 reads CASSFQSGVTGELFF. CDR3 in DNA: TGTGCCAGCAGCTTCCAGAGCGGGGTTACCGGGGAGCTGTTTTTT.

The rearrangement joins TRBV6-6 to TRBJ2-7; D may be TRBD1 (6 bases). Trimming stripped 2 bases from V and 6 bases from J, with 11 bases between. The CDR3 is made up of 13 amino acids. Germline CDR1 and CDR2: MNHNY and SVGAGI (reference sequence). The CDR3 nucleotides are TGTGCCAGCAGTTACACAGGGACCTCCGAGCAGTACTTC. It yields the protein CASSYTGTSEQYF.

The chain combines TRBV7-9 with TRBJ1-1; D gene unclear. Germline V gene data show CDR1 as SEHNR and CDR2 as FQNEAQ (reference sequence). This CDR3 spans 15 amino acids. Trimming took off 5 bases at V and 4 bases at J, with 17 bases between the two ends. CDR3 protein: CASSQVPTTSTEAFF. DNA of the CDR3: TGTGCCAGCAGCCAAGTGCCGACGACCAGCACTGAAGCTTTCTTT.

This sequence joins TRBV28 and TRBJ2-1; D not certain. The V gene lost 3 bases and the J gene lost 1 base, with 7 bases spanning the gap. CDR3 length: 14 residues. Germline CDR1 is MDHEN and CDR2 is SYDVKM. The CDR3 DNA sequence: TGTGCCAGCAGTTTTCGGCTTTCCTACAATGAGCAGTTCTTC. It specifies CASSFRLSYNEQFF. The variable domain in full, completed from reference TRBV28 and TRBJ2-1, reads DVKVTQSSRYLVKRTGEKVFLECVQDMDHENMFWYRQDPGLGLRLIYFSYDVKMKEKGDIPEGYSVSREKKERFSLILESASTNQTSMYLCASSFRLSYNEQFFGPGTRLTVL.

This clonotype came up a few times. The chain carries TRBV20-1 and TRBJ2-1; 8 nucleotides align to TRBD2. V lost 6 bases to trimming and J lost 6 bases; unmatched junction nucleotides: 10. Germline V CDR1 and CDR2: DFQATT, SNEGSKA (reference sequence). This CDR3 has 14 residues. The CDR3 DNA follows: TGCAGTGCCCCCCGGACTAGCCTTGGCAATGAGCAGTTCTTC. The encoded protein is CSAPRTSLGNEQFF.

A few counts support this clonotype. The CDR3 is CSVEWEGGYTF. DNA for the CDR3: TGCAGCGTTGAATGGGAGGGGGGCTACACCTTC. This sequence joins TRBV29-1 and TRBJ1-2; D is possibly TRBD1 (5 bases). V was clipped by 2 bases and J by 8 bases, with 9 bases between them. There are 11 residues in the CDR3. Germline assignment: CDR1 SQVTM and CDR2 ANQGSEA.

Only a few counts were recorded for this clonotype. The chain has TRBV7-3 and TRBJ2-1; tentative D call: TRBD2 (6 bases). This CDR3 spans 14 amino acids. CDR1 SGHTA and CDR2 FQGTGA come from the germline V gene. Trimming shortened V by 5 bases and J by 7 bases, and 15 bases separated the two germline ends. The CDR3, as DNA: TGTGCCAGCAGCCCTATCGGGGGTGGGAATGAGCAGTTCTTC. Encoded protein: CASSPIGGGNEQFF.

Concerning this clonotype: A read error may account for a junction end that differs from germline. This chain joins TRBV29-1 and TRBJ1-4; 10 positions agree with TRBD1. Germline V gene lookup returns CDR1 SQVTM and CDR2 ANQGSEA. The CDR3 covers 14 residues. CDR3 amino acids: CSAETGTGAEKLFF. The CDR3 DNA is TGCAGCGCTGAAACCGGGACAGGGGCGGAAAAACTGTTTTTT.

This clonotype was seen only a few times. V usage is TRBV29-1 and J usage is TRBJ2-2; D may match TRBD1 or TRBD2 (5 bases each). The V end was cut by 4 bases, the J end by 6 bases, with 24 bases between. The V gene's germline CDR1 is SQVTM and CDR2 ANQGSEA. CDR3 length equals 17 residues. CDR3 sequence: CSVGGLWGEGRAGELFF. CDR3 DNA sequence: TGCAGCGTTGGTGGTTTATGGGGCGAGGGACGTGCCGGGGAGCTGTTTTTT.

CDR3 residues: CSAAGQGMNNEQFF. The CDR3 nucleotides are TGCAGTGCTGCCGGACAGGGGATGAACAATGAGCAGTTCTTC. This sequence joins TRBV20-1 and TRBJ2-1, with TRBD1 matching 9 bases. Germline V gene sequence: CDR1 DFQATT, CDR2 SNEGSKA (reference sequence). With 5 bases clipped from V and 5 bases from J, the junction kept 7 bases outside the gene matches. The CDR3 length is 14 residues.

This clonotype has a handful of counts. The chain couples TRBV5-1 to TRBJ2-3; D is unresolved. CDR1 and CDR2 from the germline V gene are SGHRS and YFSETQ. This CDR3 contains 13 residues. Trimming removed 4 bases from V and 0 bases from J, with 6 bases in between. The CDR3 reads CASSGASTDTQYF. CDR3 sequence (DNA): TGCGCCAGCAGCGGCGCGAGCACAGATACGCAGTATTTT.

The rearrangement joins TRBV12-3 or TRBV12-4 to TRBJ2-3; the match to TRBD2 covers 8 bases. J was trimmed by 6 bases and V by 5 bases; bases with no gene match: 7. This CDR3 has 14 amino acids. The CDR3 is CASSARGGFDTQYF. CDR3 coding DNA: TGTGCCAGCAGTGCACGGGGGGGCTTTGATACGCAGTATTTT.

V is TRBV6-1 and J is TRBJ2-1, with no clear D. Germline loops: CDR1 MNHNS, CDR2 SASEGT. The V and J ends lost 5 bases and 8 bases respectively, with 13 bases between them. CDR3 length: 13 amino acids. The CDR3 DNA is TGTGCCAGCAGTCCCTACCCCCTCGATGAGCAGTTCTTC. This translates into CASSPYPLDEQFF.

This rearrangement joins TRBV20-1 to TRBJ2-7; 8 bases match TRBD2. V lost 4 bases, J lost 4 bases, and 6 bases stayed unmatched. This CDR3 is built from 13 residues. The V gene's germline CDR1 is DFQATT and CDR2 SNEGSKA (reference sequence). CDR3 in amino acids: CSANRGGGYEQYF. The DNA for the CDR3 is TGCAGTGCTAACCGGGGCGGGGGGTACGAGCAGTACTTC.

The chain carries TRBV20-1 and TRBJ2-3, with 8 positions matching TRBD2. CDR1 and CDR2 from the germline V gene are DFQATT and SNEGSKA (reference sequence). The CDR3 consists of 13 residues. CDR3 in DNA: TGCAGCTCCCTTTGGGCGGGGGGAGATACGCAGTATTTT. This translates into CSSLWAGGDTQYF.

This clonotype was counted a few times. The chain recombines TRBV20-1 with TRBJ2-3; D ambiguous. CDR1 DFQATT and CDR2 SNEGSKA come from the germline V gene (reference sequence). CDR3 length equals 10 residues. Between the trimmed V and J ends, which lost 3 bases and 6 bases, there was a span of 4 bases. CDR3 loop: CSARRDTQYF. CDR3 bases: TGCAGTGCTAGGAGGGATACGCAGTATTTT.

The rearrangement joins TRBV24-1 to TRBJ2-3, with D possibly TRBD2 on 5 matching bases. The CDR3 contains 14 residues. Germline V gives CDR1 KGHDR, CDR2 SFDVKD. Trimming removed 6 bases from V and 4 bases from J, with 13 bases in between. The CDR3: CATSTSGGADTQYF. The CDR3 region has the DNA TGTGCCACCAGTACCTCCGGAGGTGCAGATACGCAGTATTTT.

V usage is TRBV27 and J usage is TRBJ2-7; 11 nucleotides line up with TRBD2. CDR3 length: 15 residues. V shed 5 bases, J shed 5 bases, and the junction held 8 bases outside the gene matches. Germline CDR1 and CDR2: MNHEY and SMNVEV (reference sequence). As DNA, the CDR3 is TGTGCCAGCAGTCCCATAGCGGGGGGGCACAACGAGCAGTACTTC. Protein product: CASSPIAGGHNEQYF.